Listed here is a single T cell receptor (beta chain). The antigen remains undetermined. The source of the sample is a study of OX40 agonist ivuxolimab in advanced cancers. General study results and limits: Expanded peripheral T cells had an undetermined antigen specificity.

Trimming stripped 6 bases from V and 0 bases from J, with 11 bases between. Germline V lookup: CDR1 SGHTA, CDR2 FQGNSA. The CDR3 consists of 14 residues. Using immunoSEQ multiplex PCR, the repertoire was profiled, and TCRdb retains in-frame clones only, with some absent. The table has 45,000 or so clones, roughly 86% seen once. The V call is TRBV7-2, the J call TRBJ1-2, with D possibly matching TRBD1 (5 bases). Sequencing was performed on CD4+ or CD8+ T cells sorted from blood, taken in a trial of the OX40 agonist ivuxolimab. The sequence came from an adult with an advanced solid tumor such as melanoma, head and neck, liver or kidney cancer. The CDR3 spells CASRQTASNYGYTF. CDR3 nucleotides: TGTGCCAGCAGGCAGACAGCATCTAACTATGGCTACACCTTC.